The 10 T cell receptor beta chains below were found in one sample sequenced in a study of cytomegalovirus exposure and HLA in healthy donors. PCR primers comprised 60 Vbeta and 13 Jbeta primers. The protocol was immunoSEQ multiplex PCR, while the TCRdb copy is restricted to in-frame clones and leaves out a portion. The data show about 110,000 clones, around 85% seen once. The material sequenced was PBMCs. The receptors were sampled from a man aged 35 to 55 in good health and CMV-seronegative.

The chain has TRBV5-1 and TRBJ2-7; TRBD2 matches at 8 bases. This CDR3 has 15 amino acids. CDR1 SGHRS and CDR2 YFSETQ come from the germline V gene. Trimming took 0 bases from V and 0 from J; bases not matched to a gene: 2. The CDR3 DNA sequence: TGCGCCAGCAGCTTGGTTAGCGGGGCCTCCTACGAGCAGTACTTC. Translating gives CASSLVSGASYEQYF.

The CDR3 region has the DNA TGTGCCAGCACCATAGCGGGGGGGCGTATTTATGAGCAGTTCTTC. This codes for CASTIAGGRIYEQFF. The chain links TRBV6-6 to TRBJ2-1, with 11 positions matching TRBD2. Looked up from germline, CDR1 is MNHNY and CDR2 is SVGAGI (reference sequence). V shed 7 bases, J shed 8 bases, and the junction held 10 bases outside the gene matches. CDR3 length equals 15 residues.

This clone was seen once. This sequence joins TRBV7-3 and TRBJ2-6, with TRBD1 matching 8 bases. The V gene's germline CDR1 is SGHTA and CDR2 FQGTGA. V shed 5 bases, J shed 0 bases, and the junction held 9 bases outside the gene matches. The CDR3 length is 18 residues. CDR3 amino acids: CASSPLGQGLSGANVLTF. Here the CDR3 DNA reads TGTGCCAGCAGCCCCCTTGGACAGGGCCTCTCTGGGGCCAACGTCCTGACTTTC.

V is TRBV5-1 and J is TRBJ2-7, with D perhaps matching TRBD2 (6 bases). This CDR3 contains 15 residues. Trimming removed 0 bases from V and 2 bases from J, with 12 bases in between. Germline V gene data show CDR1 as SGHRS and CDR2 as YFSETQ. The CDR3 DNA follows: TGCGCCAGCAGCTTGGTTGGGGGGTCCCCCTACGAGCAGTACTTC. The encoded protein is CASSLVGGSPYEQYF.

The chain joins TRBV28 to TRBJ1-5; D perhaps matches TRBD1 (6 bases). The CDR3 totals 17 residues. With 2 bases removed from V and 10 bases from J, the gap between germline ends came to 24 bases. CDR1 is MDHEN and CDR2 is SYDVKM in the germline V gene. The CDR3 spells CASSLGGKGSAGGPQHF. DNA for the CDR3: TGTGCCAGCAGTTTAGGGGGCAAGGGCTCAGCGGGGGGACCCCAGCATTTT.

This chain joins TRBV5-8 and TRBJ1-1; D perhaps matches TRBD1 (5 bases). From germline, CDR1 is SGHTS and CDR2 YDEGEE. This CDR3 has 13 amino acids. V dropped 4 bases and J dropped 7 bases, with 14 bases sitting between them. CDR3 bases: TGTGCCAGCAGCCTGAGCAGGGTGCTTGAAGCTTTCTTT. Translation gives CASSLSRVLEAFF. The whole variable domain, remainder taken from reference TRBV5-8 and TRBJ1-1, is EAGVTQSPTHLIKTRGQQATLRCSPISGHTSVYWYQQALGLGLQFLLWYDEGEERNRGNFPPRFSGRQFPNYSSELNVNALELEDSALYLCASSLSRVLEAFFGQGTRLTVV.

The V gene is TRBV7-2, the J gene TRBJ2-3, with TRBD2 matching over 9 bases. The CDR3 spans 16 residues. V dropped 5 bases and J dropped 3; count of bases not matched to a gene: 9. CDR1 is SGHTA and CDR2 is FQGNSA in the germline V gene. CDR3 nucleotide sequence: TGTGCCAGCAGCATGGACCTAGCGGGAAAAACAGATACGCAGTATTTT. This sequence encodes CASSMDLAGKTDTQYF.

The genes are TRBV2 and TRBJ1-6; a weak D match, TRBD1 (6 bases). Germline assignment: CDR1 SNHLY and CDR2 FYNNEI. Trimming took off 4 bases at V and 9 bases at J, with 10 bases between the two ends. The CDR3 is 13 residues long. The CDR3 here is CASSGLGASPLHF. For the CDR3, the DNA is TGTGCCAGCAGTGGTTTGGGGGCTTCACCCCTCCACTTT.

The V gene is TRBV19, the J gene TRBJ1-5; D is possibly TRBD1 (5 bases). CDR1 and CDR2 from the germline V gene are LNHDA and SQIVND (reference sequence). Trimming left V 4 bases short and J 7 bases short, with 14 bases between. CDR3 length: 14 residues. CDR3 coding DNA: TGTGCCAGTAGTACCACAGGTCCAGGGCAGCCCCAGCATTTT. Protein sequence: CASSTTGPGQPQHF.

The rearrangement links TRBV7-2 to TRBJ1-2; weak D call: TRBD1 (5 bases). This CDR3 is 13 amino acids long. The V and J ends lost 1 base and 7 bases respectively, with 10 bases between them. Germline values: CDR1 SGHTA, CDR2 FQGNSA. The CDR3 protein is CASSLDIGVGYTF. The CDR3 region has the DNA TGTGCCAGCAGCTTAGATATAGGGGTTGGCTACACCTTC.